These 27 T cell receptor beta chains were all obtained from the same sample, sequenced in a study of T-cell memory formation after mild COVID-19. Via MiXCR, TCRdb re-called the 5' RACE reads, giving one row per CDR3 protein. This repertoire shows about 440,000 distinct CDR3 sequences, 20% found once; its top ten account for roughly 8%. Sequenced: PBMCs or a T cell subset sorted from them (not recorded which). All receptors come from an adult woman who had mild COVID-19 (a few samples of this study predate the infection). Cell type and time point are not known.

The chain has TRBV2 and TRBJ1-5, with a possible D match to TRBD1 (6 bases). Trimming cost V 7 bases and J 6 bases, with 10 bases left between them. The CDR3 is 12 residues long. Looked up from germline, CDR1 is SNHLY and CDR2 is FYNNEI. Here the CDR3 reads CASNREGQPQHF. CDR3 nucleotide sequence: TGTGCCAGCAACAGGGAAGGTCAGCCCCAGCATTTT.

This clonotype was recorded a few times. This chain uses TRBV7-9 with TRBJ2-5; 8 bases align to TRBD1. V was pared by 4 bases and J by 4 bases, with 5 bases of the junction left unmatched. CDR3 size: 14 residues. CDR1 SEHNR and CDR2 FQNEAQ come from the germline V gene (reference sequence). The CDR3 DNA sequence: TGTGCCAGCAGCTCCTGGACAGGGTCAGAGACCCAGTACTTC. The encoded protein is CASSSWTGSETQYF.

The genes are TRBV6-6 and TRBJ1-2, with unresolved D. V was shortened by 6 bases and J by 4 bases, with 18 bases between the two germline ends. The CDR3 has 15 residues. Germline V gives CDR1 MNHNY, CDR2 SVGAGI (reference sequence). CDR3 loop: CASRPPHTILYGYTF. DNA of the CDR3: TGTGCCAGCAGACCGCCGCATACGATCCTCTATGGCTACACCTTC.

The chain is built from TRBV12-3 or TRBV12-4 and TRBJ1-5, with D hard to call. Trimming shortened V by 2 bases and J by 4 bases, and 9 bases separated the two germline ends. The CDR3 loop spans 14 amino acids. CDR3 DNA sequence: TGTGCCAGCAGTTTAATGGGGTGGAATCAGCCCCAGCATTTT. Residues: CASSLMGWNQPQHF.

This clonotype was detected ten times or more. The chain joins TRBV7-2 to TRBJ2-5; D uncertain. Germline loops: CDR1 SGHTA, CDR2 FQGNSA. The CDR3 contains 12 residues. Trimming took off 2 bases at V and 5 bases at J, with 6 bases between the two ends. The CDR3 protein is CASSLSFETQYF. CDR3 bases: TGTGCCAGCAGCTTATCTTTCGAGACCCAGTACTTC.

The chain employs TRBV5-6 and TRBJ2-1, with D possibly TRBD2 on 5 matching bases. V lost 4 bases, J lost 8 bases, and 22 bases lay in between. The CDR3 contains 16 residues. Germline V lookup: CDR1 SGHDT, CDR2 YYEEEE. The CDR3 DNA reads TGTGCCAGCAGCCGGACCGTGCTAGCCCGTTTGGATGAGCAGTTCTTC. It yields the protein CASSRTVLARLDEQFF. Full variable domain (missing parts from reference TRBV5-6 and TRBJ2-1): DAGVTQSPTHLIKTRGQQVTLRCSPKSGHDTVSWYQQALGQGPQFIFQYYEEEERQRGNFPDRFSGHQFPNYSSELNVNALLLGDSALYLCASSRTVLARLDEQFFGPGTRLTVL.

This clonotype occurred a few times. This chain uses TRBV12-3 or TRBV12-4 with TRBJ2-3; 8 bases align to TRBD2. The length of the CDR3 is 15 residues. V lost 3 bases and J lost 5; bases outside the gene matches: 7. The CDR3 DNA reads TGTGCCAGCAGTTTTTCCGGGGGGGCCGGAGATACGCAGTATTTT. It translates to CASSFSGGAGDTQYF.

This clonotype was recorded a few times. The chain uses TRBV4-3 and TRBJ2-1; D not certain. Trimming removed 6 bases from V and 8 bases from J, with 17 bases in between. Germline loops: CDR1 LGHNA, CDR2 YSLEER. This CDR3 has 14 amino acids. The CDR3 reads CASSPEQIPHEQFF. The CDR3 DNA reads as TGCGCCAGCAGTCCGGAGCAGATCCCCCATGAGCAGTTCTTC.

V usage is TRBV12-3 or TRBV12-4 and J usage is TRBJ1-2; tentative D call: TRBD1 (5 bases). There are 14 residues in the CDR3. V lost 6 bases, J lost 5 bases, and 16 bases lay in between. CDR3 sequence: CASRETVSLYGYTF. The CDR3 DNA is TGTGCCAGCAGAGAGACAGTATCGCTTTATGGCTACACCTTC.

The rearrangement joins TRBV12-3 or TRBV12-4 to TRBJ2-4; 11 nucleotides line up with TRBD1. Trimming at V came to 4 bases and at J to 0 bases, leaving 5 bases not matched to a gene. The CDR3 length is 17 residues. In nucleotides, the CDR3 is TGTGCCAGCAGTTCCGGACAGGGGGCGGTAGCCAAAAACATTCAGTACTTC. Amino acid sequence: CASSSGQGAVAKNIQYF.

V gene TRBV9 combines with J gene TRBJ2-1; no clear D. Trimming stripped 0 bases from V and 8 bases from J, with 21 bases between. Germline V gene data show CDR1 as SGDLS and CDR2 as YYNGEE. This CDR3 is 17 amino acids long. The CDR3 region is CASSVGALPSRSDEQFF. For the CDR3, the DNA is TGTGCCAGCAGCGTAGGTGCACTCCCCTCCCGAAGCGATGAGCAGTTCTTC.

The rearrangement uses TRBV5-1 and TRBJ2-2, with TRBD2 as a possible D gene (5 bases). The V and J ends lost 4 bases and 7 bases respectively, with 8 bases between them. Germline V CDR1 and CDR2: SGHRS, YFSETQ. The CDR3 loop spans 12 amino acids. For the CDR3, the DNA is TGCGCCAGCAGCCCGGCGGGCGGGGAGCTGTTTTTT. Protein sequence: CASSPAGGELFF.

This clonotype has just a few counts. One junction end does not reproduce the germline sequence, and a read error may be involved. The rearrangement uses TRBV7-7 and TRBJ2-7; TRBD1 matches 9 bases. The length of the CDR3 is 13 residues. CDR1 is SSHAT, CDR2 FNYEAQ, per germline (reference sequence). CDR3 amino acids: CASSPDRGSEQYF. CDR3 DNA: TGTGCTAGCAGTCCGGACAGGGGAAGCGAGCAGTACTTC. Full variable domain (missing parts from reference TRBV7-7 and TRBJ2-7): GAGVSQSPRYKVTKRGQDVTLRCDPISSHATLYWYQQALGQGPEFLTYFNYEAQPDKSGLPSDRFSAERPEGSISTLTIQRTEQRDSAMYRCASSPDRGSEQYFGPGTRLTVT.

The CDR3 reads CASSTRRTGRGYNSPLHF. CDR3 coding DNA: TGTGCCAGCAGCACACGCCGGACAGGGCGGGGATATAATTCACCCCTCCACTTT. The chain couples TRBV11-2 to TRBJ1-6, with 8 bases fitting TRBD1. Germline V gene sequence: CDR1 SGHAT, CDR2 FQNNGV. V was clipped by 5 bases and J by 4 bases; unmatched bases: 13. The CDR3 extends over 18 amino acids.

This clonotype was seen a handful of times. CDR3 DNA sequence: TGTGCCAGCAGCTTAGGGCAGCAGACCTACGAGCAGTACTTC. Its translation: CASSLGQQTYEQYF. The V gene is TRBV7-9, the J gene TRBJ2-7, with no clear D. CDR1 is SEHNR and CDR2 is FQNEAQ in the germline V gene (reference sequence). V was pared by 1 base and J by 2 bases, with 9 bases between. This CDR3 comprises 14 residues.

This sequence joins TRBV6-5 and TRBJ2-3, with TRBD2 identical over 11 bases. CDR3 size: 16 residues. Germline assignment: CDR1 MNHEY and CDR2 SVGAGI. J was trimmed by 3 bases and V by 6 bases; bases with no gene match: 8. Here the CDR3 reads CASSPTSSGRTDTQYF. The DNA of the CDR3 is TGTGCCAGCAGCCCTACGTCTAGCGGGAGGACAGATACGCAGTATTTT.

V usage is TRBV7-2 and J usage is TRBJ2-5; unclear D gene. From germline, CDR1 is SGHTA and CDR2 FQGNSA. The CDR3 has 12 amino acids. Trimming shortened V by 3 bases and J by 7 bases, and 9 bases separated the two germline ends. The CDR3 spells CASSLYKSTQYF. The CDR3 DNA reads TGTGCCAGCAGCTTGTATAAGTCGACCCAGTACTTC. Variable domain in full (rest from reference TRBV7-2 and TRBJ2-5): GAGVSQSPSNKVTEKGKDVELRCDPISGHTALYWYRQSLGQGLEFLIYFQGNSAPDKSGLPSDRFSAERTGGSVSTLTIQRTQQEDSAVYLCASSLYKSTQYFGPGTRLLVL.

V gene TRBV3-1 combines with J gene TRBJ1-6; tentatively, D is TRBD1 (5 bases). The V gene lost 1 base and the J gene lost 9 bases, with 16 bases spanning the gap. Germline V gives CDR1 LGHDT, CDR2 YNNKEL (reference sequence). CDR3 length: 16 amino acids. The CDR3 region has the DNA TGTGCCAGCAGCCAAGGGGGAGGGGAGGTCCTTTCACCCCTCCACTTT. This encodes CASSQGGGEVLSPLHF.

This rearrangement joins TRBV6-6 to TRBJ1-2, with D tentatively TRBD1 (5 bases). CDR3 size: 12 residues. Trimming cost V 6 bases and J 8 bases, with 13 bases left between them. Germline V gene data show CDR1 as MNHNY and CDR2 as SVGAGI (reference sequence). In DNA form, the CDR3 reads TGTGCCAGCAGATCAGGGCTCGGCGGCTACACCTTC. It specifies CASRSGLGGYTF.

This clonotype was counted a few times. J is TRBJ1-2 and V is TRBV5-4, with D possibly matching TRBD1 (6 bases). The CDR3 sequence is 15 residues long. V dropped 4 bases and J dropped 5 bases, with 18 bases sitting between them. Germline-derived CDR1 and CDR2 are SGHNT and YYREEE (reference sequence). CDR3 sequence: CASSGRGAGWYGYTF. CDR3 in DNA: TGTGCCAGCAGCGGTCGGGGGGCCGGGTGGTATGGCTACACCTTC.

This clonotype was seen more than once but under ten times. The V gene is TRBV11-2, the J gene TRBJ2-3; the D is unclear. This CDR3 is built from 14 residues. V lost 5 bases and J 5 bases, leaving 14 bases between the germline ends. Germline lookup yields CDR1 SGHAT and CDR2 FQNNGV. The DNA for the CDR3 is TGTGCCAGCAGCCCCCCCACCAAAAGAGATACGCAGTATTTT. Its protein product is CASSPPTKRDTQYF.

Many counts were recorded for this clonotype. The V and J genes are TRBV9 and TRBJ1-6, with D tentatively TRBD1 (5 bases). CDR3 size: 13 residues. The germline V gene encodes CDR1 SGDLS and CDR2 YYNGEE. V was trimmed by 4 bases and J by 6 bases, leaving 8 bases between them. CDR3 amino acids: CASSFGGNSPLHF. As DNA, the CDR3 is TGTGCCAGCAGCTTTGGGGGTAATTCACCCCTCCACTTT. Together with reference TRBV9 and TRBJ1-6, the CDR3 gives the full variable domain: DSGVTQTPKHLITATGQRVTLRCSPRSGDLSVYWYQQSLDQGLQFLIQYYNGEERAKGNILERFSAQQFPDLHSELNLSSLELGDSALYFCASSFGGNSPLHFGNGTRLTVT.

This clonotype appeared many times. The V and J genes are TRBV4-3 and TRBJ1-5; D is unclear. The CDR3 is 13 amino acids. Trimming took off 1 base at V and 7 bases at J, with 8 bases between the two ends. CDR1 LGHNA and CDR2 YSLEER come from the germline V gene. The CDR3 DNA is TGCGCCAGCAGCCAAGTTTTACGGCAGCCCCAGCATTTT. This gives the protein CASSQVLRQPQHF.

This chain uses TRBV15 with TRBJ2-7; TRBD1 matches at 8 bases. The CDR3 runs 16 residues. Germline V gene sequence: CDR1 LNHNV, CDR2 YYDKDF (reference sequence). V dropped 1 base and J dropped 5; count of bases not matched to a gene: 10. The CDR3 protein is CATSRARAGGIHEQYF. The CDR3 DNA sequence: TGTGCCACCAGCAGAGCTAGGGCAGGGGGCATCCACGAGCAGTACTTC.

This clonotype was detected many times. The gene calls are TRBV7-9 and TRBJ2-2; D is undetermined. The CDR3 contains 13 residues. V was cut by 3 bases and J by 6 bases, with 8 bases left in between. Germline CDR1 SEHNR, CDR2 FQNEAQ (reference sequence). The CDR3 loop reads CASSFSGSGELFF. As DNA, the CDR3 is TGTGCCAGCAGCTTCTCGGGTTCCGGGGAGCTGTTTTTT.

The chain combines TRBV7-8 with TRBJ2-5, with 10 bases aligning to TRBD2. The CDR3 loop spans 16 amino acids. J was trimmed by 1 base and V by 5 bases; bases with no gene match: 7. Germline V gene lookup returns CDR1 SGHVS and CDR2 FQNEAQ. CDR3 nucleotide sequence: TGTGCCAGCAGCCCTGGACTAGCGGCAACCCAAGAGACCCAGTACTTC. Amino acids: CASSPGLAATQETQYF. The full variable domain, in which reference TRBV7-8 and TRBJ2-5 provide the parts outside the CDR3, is GAGVSQSPRYKVAKRGQDVALRCDPISGHVSLFWYQQALGQGPEFLTYFQNEAQLDKSGLPSDRFFAERPEGSVSTLKIQRTQQEDSAVYLCASSPGLAATQETQYFGPGTRLLVL.

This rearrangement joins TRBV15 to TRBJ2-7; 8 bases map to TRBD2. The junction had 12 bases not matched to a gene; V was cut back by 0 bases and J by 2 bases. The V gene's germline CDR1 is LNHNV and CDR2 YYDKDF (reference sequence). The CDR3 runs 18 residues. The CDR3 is CATSRDHGPSGYPYEQYF. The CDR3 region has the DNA TGTGCCACCAGCAGAGATCATGGGCCTAGCGGGTATCCCTACGAGCAGTACTTC.